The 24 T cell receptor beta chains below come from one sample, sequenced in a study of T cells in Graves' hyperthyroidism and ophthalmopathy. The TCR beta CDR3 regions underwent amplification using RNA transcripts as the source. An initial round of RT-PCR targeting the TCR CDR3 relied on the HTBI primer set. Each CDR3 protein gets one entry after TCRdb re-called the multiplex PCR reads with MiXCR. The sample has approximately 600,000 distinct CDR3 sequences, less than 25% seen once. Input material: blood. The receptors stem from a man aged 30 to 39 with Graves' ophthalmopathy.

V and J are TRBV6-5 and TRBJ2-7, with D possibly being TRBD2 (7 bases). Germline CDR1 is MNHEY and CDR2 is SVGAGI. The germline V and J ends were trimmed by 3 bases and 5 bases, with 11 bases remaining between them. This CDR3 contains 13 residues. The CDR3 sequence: CASSYRGADEQYF. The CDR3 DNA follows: TGTGCCAGCAGTTATCGGGGGGCAGACGAGCAGTACTTC.

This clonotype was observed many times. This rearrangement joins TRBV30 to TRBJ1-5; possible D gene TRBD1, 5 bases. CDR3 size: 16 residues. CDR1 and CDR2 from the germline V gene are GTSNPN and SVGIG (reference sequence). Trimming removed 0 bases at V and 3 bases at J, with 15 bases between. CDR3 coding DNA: TGTGCCTGGAGTGTAAGGATGGGGCTGACCAATCAGCCCCAGCATTTT. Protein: CAWSVRMGLTNQPQHF.

The CDR3, as DNA: TGTGCCAGCAGCCCTGGACTAGCGGGTTTGGAGACCCAGTACTTC. Translation: CASSPGLAGLETQYF. This chain uses TRBV9 with TRBJ2-5, with 11 bases lining up with TRBD2. Per germline, CDR1 SGDLS and CDR2 YYNGEE. The CDR3 covers 15 residues. The ends lost 4 bases at V and 5 bases at J; junction bases unmatched: 7.

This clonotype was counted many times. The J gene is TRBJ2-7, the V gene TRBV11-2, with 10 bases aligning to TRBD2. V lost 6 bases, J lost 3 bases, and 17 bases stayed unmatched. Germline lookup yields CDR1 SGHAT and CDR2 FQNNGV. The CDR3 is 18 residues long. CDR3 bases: TGTGCCAGCAGGGGGGGTCCTAGCGGGAGCCGAAGCGGCTACGAGCAGTACTTC. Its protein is CASRGGPSGSRSGYEQYF.

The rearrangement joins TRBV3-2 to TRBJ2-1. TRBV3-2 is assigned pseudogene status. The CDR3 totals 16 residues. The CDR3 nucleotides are TGTGCCAGCAGCCCATCTTTCAGAAGGAGTGGAAATGAGCAGTTCTTC. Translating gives CASSPSFRRSGNEQFF.

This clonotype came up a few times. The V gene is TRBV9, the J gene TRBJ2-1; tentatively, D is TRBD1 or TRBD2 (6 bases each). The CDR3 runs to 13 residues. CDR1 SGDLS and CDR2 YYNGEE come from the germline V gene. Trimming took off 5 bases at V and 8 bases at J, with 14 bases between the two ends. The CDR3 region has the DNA TGTGCCAGCAGTAGGAGGGGGGCGGATGAGCAGTTCTTC. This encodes CASSRRGADEQFF. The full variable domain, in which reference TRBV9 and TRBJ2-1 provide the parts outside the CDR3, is DSGVTQTPKHLITATGQRVTLRCSPRSGDLSVYWYQQSLDQGLQFLIQYYNGEERAKGNILERFSAQQFPDLHSELNLSSLELGDSALYFCASSRRGADEQFFGPGTRLTVL.

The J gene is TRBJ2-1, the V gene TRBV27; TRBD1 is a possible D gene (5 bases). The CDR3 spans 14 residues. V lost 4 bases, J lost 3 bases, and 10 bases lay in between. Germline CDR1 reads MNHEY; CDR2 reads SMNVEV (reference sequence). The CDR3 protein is CASSYMTDYNEQFF. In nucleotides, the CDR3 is TGTGCCAGCAGTTATATGACAGACTACAATGAGCAGTTCTTC.

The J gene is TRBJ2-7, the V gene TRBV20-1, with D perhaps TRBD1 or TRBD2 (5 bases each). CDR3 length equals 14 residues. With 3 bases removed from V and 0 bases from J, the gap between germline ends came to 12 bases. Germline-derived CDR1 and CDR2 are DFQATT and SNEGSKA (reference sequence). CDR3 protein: CSASATGTSYEQYF. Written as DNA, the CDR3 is TGCAGTGCTAGCGCCACCGGGACCTCCTACGAGCAGTACTTC.

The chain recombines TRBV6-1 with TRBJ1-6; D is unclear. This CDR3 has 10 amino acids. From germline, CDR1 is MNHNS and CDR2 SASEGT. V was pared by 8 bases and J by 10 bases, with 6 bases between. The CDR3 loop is CASGVSPLHF. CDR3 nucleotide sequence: TGTGCCAGCGGGGTCTCACCCCTCCACTTT.

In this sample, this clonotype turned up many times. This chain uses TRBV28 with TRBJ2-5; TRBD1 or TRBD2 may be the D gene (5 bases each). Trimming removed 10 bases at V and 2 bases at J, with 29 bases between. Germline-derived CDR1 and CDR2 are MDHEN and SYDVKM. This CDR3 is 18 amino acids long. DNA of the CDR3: TGTGCCACCCACGCGTACTATTTGGGGGTAGGGGTACAAGAGACCCAGTACTTC. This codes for CATHAYYLGVGVQETQYF. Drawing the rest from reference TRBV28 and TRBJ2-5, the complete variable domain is DVKVTQSSRYLVKRTGEKVFLECVQDMDHENMFWYRQDPGLGLRLIYFSYDVKMKEKGDIPEGYSVSREKKERFSLILESASTNQTSMYLCATHAYYLGVGVQETQYFGPGTRLLVL.

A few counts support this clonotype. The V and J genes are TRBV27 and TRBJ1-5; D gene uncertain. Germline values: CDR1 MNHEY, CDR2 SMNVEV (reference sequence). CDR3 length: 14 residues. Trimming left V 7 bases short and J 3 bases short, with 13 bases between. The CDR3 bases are TGTGCCAGCACCGAGGTACCCCTCAATCAGCCCCAGCATTTT. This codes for CASTEVPLNQPQHF.

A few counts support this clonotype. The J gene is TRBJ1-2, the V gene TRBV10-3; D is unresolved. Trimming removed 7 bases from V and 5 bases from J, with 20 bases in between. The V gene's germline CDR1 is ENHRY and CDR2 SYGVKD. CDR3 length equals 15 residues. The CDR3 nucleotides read TGTGCCATCAAGGTGCAGAACACGTATGAATATGGCTACACCTTC. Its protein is CAIKVQNTYEYGYTF.

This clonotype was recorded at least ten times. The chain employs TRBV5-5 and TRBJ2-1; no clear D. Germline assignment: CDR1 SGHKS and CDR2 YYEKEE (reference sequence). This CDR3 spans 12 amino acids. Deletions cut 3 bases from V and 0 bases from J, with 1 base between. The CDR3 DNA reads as TGTGCCAGCAGCTACTCCTACAATGAGCAGTTCTTC. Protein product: CASSYSYNEQFF.

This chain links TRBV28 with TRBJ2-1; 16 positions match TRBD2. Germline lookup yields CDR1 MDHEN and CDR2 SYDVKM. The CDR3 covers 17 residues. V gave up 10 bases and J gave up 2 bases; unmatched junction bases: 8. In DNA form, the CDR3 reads TGTGCCACCGAGGGGACTAGCGGGAGGGCCACCTACAATGAGCAGTTCTTC. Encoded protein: CATEGTSGRATYNEQFF.

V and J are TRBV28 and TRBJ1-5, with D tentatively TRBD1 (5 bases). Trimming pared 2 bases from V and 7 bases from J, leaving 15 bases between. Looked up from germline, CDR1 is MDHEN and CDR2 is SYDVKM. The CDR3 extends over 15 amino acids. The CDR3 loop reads CASSLSQGGRQPQHF. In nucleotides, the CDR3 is TGTGCCAGCAGTTTAAGCCAGGGAGGACGGCAGCCCCAGCATTTT.

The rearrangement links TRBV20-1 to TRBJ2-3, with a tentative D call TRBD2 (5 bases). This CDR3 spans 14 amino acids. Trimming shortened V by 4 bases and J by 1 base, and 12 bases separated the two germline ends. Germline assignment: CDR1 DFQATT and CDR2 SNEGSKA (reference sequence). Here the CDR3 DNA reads TGCAGTGCTAAGGGTGGGAGTGGCACAGATACGCAGTATTTT. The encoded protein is CSAKGGSGTDTQYF.

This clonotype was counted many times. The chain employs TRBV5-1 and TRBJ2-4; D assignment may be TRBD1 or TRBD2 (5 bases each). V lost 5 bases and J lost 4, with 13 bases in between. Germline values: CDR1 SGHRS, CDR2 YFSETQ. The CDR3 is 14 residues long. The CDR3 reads CASRTGLDKNIQYF. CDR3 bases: TGCGCCAGCAGAACGGGGCTAGATAAAAACATTCAGTACTTC.

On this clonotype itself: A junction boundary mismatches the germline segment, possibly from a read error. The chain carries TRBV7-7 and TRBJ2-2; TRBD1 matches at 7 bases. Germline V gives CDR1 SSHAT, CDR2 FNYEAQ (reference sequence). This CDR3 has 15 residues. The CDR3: CASSPDRTLTGELFF. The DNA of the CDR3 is TGTGCTAGCAGCCCGGACAGGACCCTCACCGGGGAGCTGTTTTTT.

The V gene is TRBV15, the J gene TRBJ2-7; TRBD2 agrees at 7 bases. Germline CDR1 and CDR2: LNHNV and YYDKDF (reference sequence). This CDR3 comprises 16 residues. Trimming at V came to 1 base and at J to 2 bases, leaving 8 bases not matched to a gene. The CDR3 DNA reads TGTGCCACCAGCAGAGGAGAGGGACTACAAACCTACGAGCAGTACTTC. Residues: CATSRGEGLQTYEQYF.

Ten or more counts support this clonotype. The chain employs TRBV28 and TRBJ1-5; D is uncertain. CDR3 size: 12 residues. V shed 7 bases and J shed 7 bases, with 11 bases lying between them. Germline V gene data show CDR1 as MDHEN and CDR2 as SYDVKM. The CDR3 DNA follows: TGTGCCAGCAATAAACCAATCCAGCCCCAGCATTTT. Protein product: CASNKPIQPQHF.

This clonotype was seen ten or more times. CDR3 region: CASLGTPANYGYTF. The DNA for the CDR3 is TGTGCCAGCCTAGGGACGCCTGCTAACTATGGCTACACCTTC. This chain uses TRBV12-3 or TRBV12-4 with TRBJ1-2; possible D gene TRBD1, 5 bases. Trimming pared 8 bases from V and 0 bases from J, leaving 13 bases between. The CDR3 consists of 14 residues.

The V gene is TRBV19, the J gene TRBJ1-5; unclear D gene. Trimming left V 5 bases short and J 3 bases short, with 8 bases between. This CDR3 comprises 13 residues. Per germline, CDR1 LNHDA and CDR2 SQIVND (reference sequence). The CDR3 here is CASSPGHNQPQHF. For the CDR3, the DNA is TGTGCCAGTAGTCCGGGCCACAATCAGCCCCAGCATTTT. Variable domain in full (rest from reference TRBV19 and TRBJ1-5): DGGITQSPKYLFRKEGQNVTLSCEQNLNHDAMYWYRQDPGQGLRLIYYSQIVNDFQKGDIAEGYSVSREKKESFPLTVTSAQKNPTAFYLCASSPGHNQPQHFGDGTRLSIL.

The CDR3 DNA follows: TGCAGTGCTCGGGACAGGGGCTCAACTAATGAAAAACTGTTTTTT. It yields the protein CSARDRGSTNEKLFF. This rearrangement joins TRBV20-1 to TRBJ1-4; 10 bases align to TRBD1. Germline CDR1 reads DFQATT; CDR2 reads SNEGSKA (reference sequence). Losses at the gene ends were 5 bases for V and 0 bases for J; bases not matched to a gene: 3. The CDR3 runs to 15 residues.

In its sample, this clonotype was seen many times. The CDR3 reads CASSPGGDETQYF. The CDR3 nucleotides are TGTGCCAGCAGCCCCGGGGGGGATGAGACCCAGTACTTC. The rearrangement joins TRBV3-1 to TRBJ2-5; 8 bases are a match to TRBD2. Germline CDR1 reads LGHDT; CDR2 reads YNNKEL (reference sequence). V lost 4 bases and J lost 5; bases outside the gene matches: 3. The CDR3 has 13 residues.